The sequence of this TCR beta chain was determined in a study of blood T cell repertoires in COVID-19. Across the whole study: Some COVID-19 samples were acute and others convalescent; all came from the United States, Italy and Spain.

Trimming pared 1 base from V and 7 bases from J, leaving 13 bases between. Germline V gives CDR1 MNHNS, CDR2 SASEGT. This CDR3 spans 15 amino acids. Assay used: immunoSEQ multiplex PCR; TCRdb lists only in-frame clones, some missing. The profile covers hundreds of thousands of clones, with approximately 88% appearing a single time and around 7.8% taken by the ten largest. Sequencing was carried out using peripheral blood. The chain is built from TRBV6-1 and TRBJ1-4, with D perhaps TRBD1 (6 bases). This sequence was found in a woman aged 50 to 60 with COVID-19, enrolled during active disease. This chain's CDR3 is CASSEVKGVTEKLFF. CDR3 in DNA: TGTGCCAGCAGTGAAGTTAAGGGGGTAACTGAAAAACTGTTTTTT.